The 21 T cell receptor beta chains reported below all come from one sample, sequenced in a study of blood T cell repertoires in COVID-19. TCRdb keeps only in-frame clones here, not all; method: immunoSEQ multiplex PCR. The table has roughly 200,000 clones, 70% to 90% seen once; the top ten hold about 3.3%. What was sequenced was peripheral blood. The receptors originated from a man aged 60 to 69 with acute or convalescent COVID-19.

CDR3 bases: TGTGCCAGCAGTTACTCCCCTCCTAGCGGGGTCTACAATGAGCAGTTCTTC. Translation gives CASSYSPPSGVYNEQFF. V gene TRBV6-2 or TRBV6-3 combines with J gene TRBJ2-1, with 9 bases lining up with TRBD2. Germline loops: CDR1 MNHEY, CDR2 SVGEGT. The CDR3 length is 17 residues. J gave up 3 bases and V 0 bases, and 6 bases lay outside the gene matches.

The V gene is TRBV30, the J gene TRBJ1-2; D unresolved. The V gene lost 5 bases and the J gene lost 5 bases, with 9 bases spanning the gap. This CDR3 is built from 11 residues. CDR1 and CDR2 (germline): GTSNPN, SVGIG (reference sequence). The CDR3, as DNA: TGTGCCTGGGGACGGTTGTATGGCTACACCTTC. Its translation is CAWGRLYGYTF.

The chain recombines TRBV7-9 with TRBJ1-1, with D hard to call. This CDR3 contains 15 residues. CDR1 and CDR2 from the germline V gene are SEHNR and FQNEAQ (reference sequence). Trimming left V 4 bases short and J 1 base short, with 13 bases between. This CDR3 is CASSSPTGQNTEAFF. The DNA for the CDR3 is TGTGCCAGCAGCTCGCCCACCGGTCAGAACACTGAAGCTTTCTTT.

This sequence joins TRBV5-1 and TRBJ1-4; D is possibly TRBD1 (6 bases). V lost 0 bases to trimming and J lost 7 bases, with 10 bases between them. The CDR3 sequence is 14 residues long. CDR1 and CDR2 (germline): SGHRS, YFSETQ. For the CDR3, the DNA is TGCGCCAGCAGCTTGGCCAGGGGTGGTGAAAAACTGTTTTTT. Translated: CASSLARGGEKLFF.

This clone showed up just once. V is TRBV7-6 and J is TRBJ2-7; 7 bases line up with TRBD1. Germline CDR1 is SGHVS and CDR2 is FNYEAQ. The CDR3 is made up of 14 amino acids. V lost 5 bases, J lost 7 bases, and 11 bases stayed unmatched. CDR3 sequence: CASSMPGQPSEQYF. In DNA form, the CDR3 reads TGTGCCAGCAGCATGCCGGGACAGCCTTCGGAGCAGTACTTC.

The chain uses TRBV27 and TRBJ1-1, with unresolved D. Germline CDR1 MNHEY, CDR2 SMNVEV (reference sequence). V was trimmed by 5 bases and J by 0 bases, leaving 7 bases between them. The CDR3 covers 13 residues. Here the CDR3 reads CASSTEMNTEAFF. CDR3 nucleotides: TGTGCCAGCAGTACCGAGATGAACACTGAAGCTTTCTTT.

This clone was seen a few times. The rearrangement links TRBV7-3 to TRBJ2-1, with D tentatively TRBD1 (5 bases). The CDR3 length is 15 residues. Germline assignment: CDR1 SGHTA and CDR2 FQGTGA. V was clipped by 4 bases and J by 3 bases, with 13 bases between them. The CDR3 bases are TGTGCCAGCAGCTCAGGCCAGGGTCGCTACAATGAGCAGTTCTTC. Protein sequence: CASSSGQGRYNEQFF.

V gene TRBV7-9 combines with J gene TRBJ1-1; 7 nucleotides agree with TRBD1. The CDR3 covers 14 residues. Germline values: CDR1 SEHNR, CDR2 FQNEAQ (reference sequence). V was clipped by 4 bases and J by 1 base; unmatched bases: 3. The CDR3 nucleotides read TGTGCCAGCAGCTCGGGACAGCAGAACACTGAAGCTTTCTTT. As protein: CASSSGQQNTEAFF.

J is TRBJ2-5 and V is TRBV5-5; TRBD1 matches at 10 bases. The CDR3 has 15 amino acids. Germline loops: CDR1 SGHKS, CDR2 YYEKEE (reference sequence). V was clipped by 4 bases and J by 5 bases; unmatched bases: 8. The CDR3 region has the DNA TGTGCCAGCAGCCTTAGGACAGGGGGGAGGGAGACCCAGTACTTC. The encoded protein is CASSLRTGGRETQYF.

The chain carries TRBV27 and TRBJ2-1, with D perhaps matching TRBD2 (6 bases). Trimming removed 2 bases at V and 2 bases at J, with 13 bases between. The CDR3 has 16 amino acids. Germline CDR1 and CDR2: MNHEY and SMNVEV (reference sequence). The chain's CDR3 is CASSLSSGAAYNEQFF. DNA of the CDR3: TGTGCCAGCAGTTTAAGTTCGGGAGCGGCCTACAATGAGCAGTTCTTC.

The rearrangement links TRBV28 to TRBJ1-5, with TRBD1 matching 9 bases. Germline V gene sequence: CDR1 MDHEN, CDR2 SYDVKM. The CDR3 totals 16 residues. Losses at the gene ends were 3 bases for V and 3 bases for J; bases not matched to a gene: 6. The CDR3 DNA sequence: TGTGCCAGCAGTTTGGACAGGGGCGATTTCAATCAGCCCCAGCATTTT. Its translation: CASSLDRGDFNQPQHF. Drawing the rest from reference TRBV28 and TRBJ1-5, the complete variable domain is DVKVTQSSRYLVKRTGEKVFLECVQDMDHENMFWYRQDPGLGLRLIYFSYDVKMKEKGDIPEGYSVSREKKERFSLILESASTNQTSMYLCASSLDRGDFNQPQHFGDGTRLSIL.

The chain carries TRBV5-1 and TRBJ2-7, with 8 bases identical to TRBD1. CDR3 length equals 16 residues. CDR1 is SGHRS and CDR2 is YFSETQ in the germline V gene. V shed 4 bases and J 2 bases; nucleotides not matched to a gene: 11. The CDR3 is CASSGFRGPPPYEQYF. The CDR3 nucleotides read TGCGCCAGCAGCGGCTTCAGGGGGCCCCCTCCCTACGAGCAGTACTTC.

This chain uses TRBV27 with TRBJ2-3, with 7 bases that match TRBD2. Trimming removed 6 bases from V and 7 bases from J; junction bases left unmatched: 10. The CDR3 runs to 14 residues. The germline CDR1 and CDR2 sequences are MNHEY and SMNVEV (reference sequence). The CDR3 protein is CASRQREYSNTQYF. The CDR3 DNA is TGTGCCAGCAGGCAGCGGGAATACTCAAATACGCAGTATTTT.

The rearrangement uses TRBV19 and TRBJ1-2; D is unclear. The CDR3 covers 13 residues. Germline V lookup: CDR1 LNHDA, CDR2 SQIVND (reference sequence). Trimming removed 3 bases at V and 4 bases at J, with 9 bases between. The CDR3 nucleotides read TGTGCCAGTAGTATCGAGGTTTCCTATGGCTACACCTTC. Amino acid sequence: CASSIEVSYGYTF.

V and J are TRBV24-1 and TRBJ2-1; D is possibly TRBD2 (6 bases). Trimming stripped 1 base from V and 4 bases from J, with 13 bases between. Germline lookup yields CDR1 KGHDR and CDR2 SFDVKD. CDR3 length equals 16 residues. The DNA for the CDR3 is TGTGCCACCAGTGATTTTGGCAGGGAGGCGTACAATGAGCAGTTCTTC. This sequence encodes CATSDFGREAYNEQFF.

This sequence joins TRBV5-1 and TRBJ2-3; 8 bases are a match to TRBD2. Germline V gene data show CDR1 as SGHRS and CDR2 as YFSETQ. This CDR3 region has 14 residues. V dropped 5 bases and J dropped 4; count of bases not matched to a gene: 6. This CDR3 reads CASRKRETPDTQYF. The CDR3 bases are TGCGCCAGCAGAAAGCGGGAGACCCCAGATACGCAGTATTTT.

The chain employs TRBV7-2 and TRBJ2-7; D may be TRBD2 (7 bases). Trimming cost V 4 bases and J 2 bases, with 15 bases left between them. The CDR3 length is 15 residues. Germline-derived CDR1 and CDR2 are SGHTA and FQGNSA. The CDR3 DNA reads TGTGCCAGCAGCTCTGGGCGGGGGCCTACCTACGAGCAGTACTTC. Its protein is CASSSGRGPTYEQYF.

The gene calls are TRBV11-1 and TRBJ2-6, with D possibly TRBD2 on 6 matching bases. V shed 0 bases and J shed 0 bases, with 15 bases lying between them. Germline V gene sequence: CDR1 SGHAT, CDR2 FQDESV (reference sequence). This CDR3 is 19 amino acids long. CDR3 residues: CASSLAAVRRVSGANVLTF. CDR3 nucleotides: TGTGCCAGCAGCTTAGCAGCCGTAAGGAGGGTCTCTGGGGCCAACGTCCTGACTTTC. The variable domain in full, completed from reference TRBV11-1 and TRBJ2-6, reads EAEVAQSPRYKITEKSQAVAFWCDPISGHATLYWYRQILGQGPELLVQFQDESVVDDSQLPKDRFSAERLKGVDSTLKIQPAELGDSAMYLCASSLAAVRRVSGANVLTFGAGSRLTVL.

This clone was detected once. J is TRBJ2-1 and V is TRBV15, with 7 bases matching TRBD2. Looked up from germline, CDR1 is LNHNV and CDR2 is YYDKDF (reference sequence). The CDR3 consists of 13 residues. V trimming: 6 bases; J trimming: 7 bases; junction bases outside the gene matches: 6. The CDR3 sequence is CATRRRAGNEQFF. CDR3 nucleotide sequence: TGTGCCACCAGGAGGAGAGCGGGAAATGAGCAGTTCTTC.

The chain employs TRBV18 and TRBJ2-5; D might be TRBD1 (5 bases). The CDR3 is made up of 14 amino acids. Germline V lookup: CDR1 KGHSH, CDR2 LQKENI. The V and J ends lost 1 base and 0 bases respectively, with 6 bases between them. Here the CDR3 reads CASSPQGYQETQYF. The CDR3, as DNA: TGTGCCAGCTCACCACAGGGGTACCAAGAGACCCAGTACTTC.

The count of this clone is one. This chain connects TRBV7-2 to TRBJ2-7, with TRBD2 identical over 11 bases. CDR3 size: 15 residues. The V segment lost 3 bases and the J segment 9 bases; nucleotides outside the gene matches: 10. Germline assignment: CDR1 SGHTA and CDR2 FQGNSA. CDR3 nucleotides: TGTGCCAGCAGCTTGACTAGCGGGGTTCAAGATTGGCAGTACTTC. Amino acids: CASSLTSGVQDWQYF.